The source of this TCR beta chain is a study of naive and memory T cell subsets. Two oligonucleotides, mixed equimolar, formed the beta constant-region primer covering TRBC1 and TRBC2. TCRdb fed the UMI-ligation and nested PCR reads into MiXCR, producing one record per CDR3 protein. Here the sample spans approximately 85,000 distinct CDR3 sequences, around 6.5% being singletons. V shed 3 bases, J shed 2 bases, and the junction held 9 bases outside the gene matches. The CDR3 consists of 15 residues. Germline CDR1 DFQATT, CDR2 SNEGSKA (reference sequence). V is TRBV20-1 and J is TRBJ2-5, with 7 nucleotides matching TRBD2. Material: central memory CD4+ T cells from blood. The receptor's source is a human donor in good health. The CDR3 region is CSASKAGQAQETQYF. The CDR3 DNA is TGCAGTGCTAGCAAAGCGGGGCAGGCTCAAGAGACCCAGTACTTC.